This T cell receptor (beta chain) was captured by sequencing in a study of cytomegalovirus exposure and HLA in healthy donors (dated by TCRdb to 2017 to 2019). Some background on the complete study: An earlier analysis of 587 of the donors reported roughly 300 Gb of sequence data and about 120 million unique TCR beta sequences obtained from around 170 million T cells. Along with the approximately 700-subject first cohort, a separate validation cohort of over 90 different subjects was used. A later analysis re-analyzed previously published TCR beta repertoires from 550 to 700 donors and added high-resolution HLA genotyping to study TCR occurrence patterns. Rather than drawing on any new phenotypic data, the later analysis identified candidate immune exposures from TCR beta sequences and the way those sequences occurred across donors. The aim of the study was to test whether cataloging public T cell receptors could identify signatures of past pathogen exposure. All discovery cohort repertoires had been generated using a single sequencing platform. Class I and class II HLA loci were covered by the typing at four-digit resolution. An earlier analysis of 587 of the donors used high-throughput TCR beta sequencing to judge whether each TCR beta V gene segment behaved as functional or pseudogenic. The study used immunosequencing to profile the T cell repertoires of 666 subjects and linked those repertoires to cytomegalovirus serostatus. About 300 gigabases of sequencing data and around 90 million unique TCR sequences made up an early release that covered approximately 650 HLA-typed donors. In a later genetic analysis, genome-wide SNP genotypes for 398 of the 666 donors were used, and that subset was treated as a discovery cohort. The number of typed donors differed by locus: about 620-630 for A, B, C, DRB1 and DQB1; some 540 for DQA1; some 610 for DPA1; and some 450 for DPB1. High-throughput TCR immunosequencing, statistical association of individual TCRs with disease status, and machine learning were combined to predict cytomegalovirus infection status. Donor age, sex, ethnicity and CMV serostatus were compiled together with the repertoire data. On average, roughly 200,000 unique TCR beta nucleotide sequences were sequenced per donor among 398 genotyped donors of the cohort, with 15% to 20% of those sequences being non-productive. Because of strong linkage in the cohort, five DR-DQ haplotypes were treated as single units for association and clustering. The genetic ancestry cluster associated with self-reported Caucasian donors included over 65% of the roughly 400 genotyped donors. Summary of the overall study and its limitations: In a later analysis, some 18,000 TCR beta sequences were associated with specific HLA alleles at a false discovery rate of 0.05. A later genetic analysis reported fewer N-insertions in productive TCRs among donors in an Asian-associated ancestry cluster than the roughly 700-donor mean. Sequencing depth was assumed to be roughly uniform across donors in the presence/absence analyses, though that assumption may not hold. Several of the top co-occurrence clusters appeared to be linked to parvovirus B19, influenza, CMV and Epstein-Barr virus, according to a later analysis. When HLA alleles, especially DR and DQ, strongly co-occurred, TCR associations were difficult to assign to individual alleles. Three of the identified cytomegalovirus-associated TCR beta chains were confirmed in vitro to be specific for cytomegalovirus antigens. V-gene and J-gene trimming of TCR beta chains was associated with a missense DCLRE1C variant in a later genetic analysis, and the association was replicated in an independent cohort. According to a later analysis, most CMV-associated TCR beta chains appeared to be HLA-restricted, and the HLA associations seemed to be driven largely by CMV exposure. In this cohort, only TCR beta chains were sequenced, and detectable features were limited by the absence of alpha or paired-chain data. A later analysis found that HLA-associated TCR beta chains were more clonally expanded and had lower generation probabilities than equally common non-associated chains. Correlated functional status among segregating V segments might be attributable to linkage disequilibrium, but an unknown experimental factor could not be ruled out. Most TCR sequences were observed very rarely across donors, whereas some public TCRs were present in many individuals. The classifier was reported to diagnose cytomegalovirus status with high specificity and sensitivity in both the original and validation cohorts. Because the 87-base-pair reads could not distinguish some IMGT-functional V segments, including TRBV6-2 and TRBV6-3, those segments were excluded. The study listed 150 to 200 TCR beta chains as associated with cytomegalovirus. HLA typing was unavailable for some donors at each locus, so association tests used only the typed subset. Because counts were too low, about 17 rarely observed V segments, including chromosome 9 orphons, were excluded from the earlier analysis of 500 to 700 of the donors. The sequencing pipeline was judged likely to have produced a cluster of highly shared sequence variants as a technical artifact. An earlier analysis of some 590 of the donors showed that most TCR beta V segments appeared in productive rearrangements either about 87% or about 30% of the time, which broadly matched IMGT annotations. The only immune exposure information available for the cohort was CMV serostatus. A further reported finding was that TCR beta sequences accurately predicted the HLA-A and HLA-B alleles for most subjects in the first cohort. The authors suggested that the approach could potentially be extended to other disease states and immunological phenotypes. In a later analysis, the rate of TCR association differed among HLA loci, with DRB1 alleles having the most associated TCRs and HLA-C alleles having the fewest.

The cohort consisted of 650 to 850 healthy bone marrow donors. At the time of sampling, every cohort member was nominally healthy, though immune exposures that went unrecorded were likely present. The donor tested CMV seronegative, placing the donor among the roughly 350 seronegative members of the cohort. A peripheral blood sample was collected from each donor, and TCR beta sequencing was performed on peripheral blood mononuclear cells. The Qiagen DNeasy Blood Extraction Kit was used to extract genomic DNA from the blood cell samples. The receptor library was made with the immunoSEQ multiplex PCR assay. The multiplex PCR relied on a mix of 60 forward primers for TCR Vbeta segments and 13 reverse primers for TCR Jbeta segments. The CDR3 region of rearranged TCR beta genes was amplified from genomic DNA with a multiplex PCR assay. Amplified TCR beta libraries were sequenced as 87-base-pair reads on the Illumina HiSeq System. Per the original workflow: A later analysis tallied around 80 million unique TCR beta chains across the 610 or so repertoires, and some 12 million of those chains were shared by two or more donors. Raw reads were error-corrected and collapsed into unique sequences with a nearest-neighbor algorithm that merged closely related sequences to remove PCR and sequencing errors. To assign V, D and J gene segments, CDR3 sequences were aligned to IMGT reference sequences. Each retained sequence needed at least a six-nucleotide match to both a V gene segment and a J gene segment. Rearrangements were classified as productive when the CDR3 lacked stop codons and remained in frame with V and J, and all other rearrangements were classified as non-productive. Following IMGT convention, CDR3 was defined as the stretch from the second conserved V-encoded cysteine up to the conserved J-encoded phenylalanine. The earlier analysis of about 640 of the donors excluded any sequence lacking an unambiguous match to a single V gene segment. In an earlier analysis of 587 of the donors, V segments were called functional above 56.7% productive rearrangements and were called segregating when the between-donor standard deviation exceeded 5%. A statistical classification framework was built for diagnosing cytomegalovirus status from the catalog of TCR beta chain sequences. V and J gene assignment, in a later analysis, came from comparing TCR nucleotide sequences with IMGT/GENE-DB human TR gene sequences. A later analysis assigned CDR3 sequences and most-parsimonious VDJ recombination scenarios with the TCRdist pipeline. In a later analysis, each TCR beta chain was defined by its CDR3 amino acid sequence together with its V-gene family, and reads lacking a unique V-gene family were excluded. In a later analysis, some 600 highly shared, low-generation-probability nucleotide sequences were removed to address suspected cross-contamination and a sequencing artifact. A later analysis calculated a clonal expansion index for each public chain from normalized within-repertoire ranks of inferred template counts. In a later analysis, generation probabilities were computed with a VDJ recombination model fitted to out-of-frame rearrangements, and the resulting probabilities were checked against IGoR. A later analysis scored TCR-TCR, TCR-HLA and TCR-CMV co-occurrence with hypergeometric tests, applying a repertoire-size bias correction to TCR pairs. In a later analysis, false discovery rates were estimated by permuting HLA or CMV assignments 20 times. A later analysis grouped co-occurring TCRs with DBSCAN, adding TCRdist sequence similarity when clustering within HLA-allele-positive subsets. Repertoires with fewer than 30,000 or more than 120,000 public chains were left out of co-occurrence clustering, as were five repertoires with anomalous nucleotide sharing. Imported from immuneACCESS, the table was reduced by TCRdb to in-frame sequences with V and J called. These copies leave out some clones; in studies compared against another copy, an unresolved V gene accounts for under half, and the cause of the remainder is not known. D and trimming were read from the DNA, whereas the V and J calls and clone size are those reported in that table. In this sample the table shows 90,000 to 110,000 clones, around four fifths of which occur a single time. The leading ten clones occupy under 1.5% of the sample.

For this clone: The antigen it binds to is not known. No per-base quality is available; no much larger clone lies one base away.

From cysteine to phenylalanine, the CDR3 is 14 amino acids long. Of the read, only the CDR3 DNA is kept; its 42 bases are in frame from base 1. The germline ends are 11 bases apart after V is trimmed by 4 bases and J by 4 bases. CDR1 and CDR2, per the germline V gene, are KGHSY and FQNENV. The chain is assembled from TRBV16 and TRBJ1-5, and the D gene may be TRBD1, 5 bases matching. The receptor comes from a man aged 30 to 39 in good health and CMV-seronegative. The specimen was PBMCs. Read as DNA, the sequence is TGTGCCAGCAGCCCAGGGCCAACGAATCAGCCCCAGCATTTT. Its protein is CASSPGPTNQPQHF.